These 29 T cell receptor beta chains originate from one sample sequenced in a study of tissue T cells after allogeneic stem cell transplantation. The data were produced by immunoSEQ multiplex PCR, yet TCRdb's version contains in-frame clones alone and is incomplete. The sample includes a few thousand clones, around 52% of them seen just once. The time point is: mouse harvest day 7 after allogeneic transplant. The graft held 10^6 splenic CD5+ T cells and 10^7 T-cell-depleted bone marrow cells. The sequencing sample was made of gut tissue. These receptors all stem from a female BALB/c mouse given C57BL/6 T cells with graft-versus-host disease after an allogeneic hematopoietic cell transplant.

This clone was recorded a few times. Gene names and germline refer to mouse. The read comes to an end 1 residue before the CDR3 does, leaving the germline J gene to fill in the end. The chain joins TRBV26 to TRBJ2-2; 7 bases match TRBD1. Germline V gives CDR1 KGHPV, CDR2 FQNQEV (reference sequence). The CDR3 is 15 amino acids. After removal of 6 bases from V and 0 bases from J, the junction contained 4 bases not matched to a gene. CDR3 amino acids: CASSRDSANTGQLYF. The DNA read from the CDR3 is TGTGCCAGCAGCCGGGACAGCGCAAACACCGGGCAGCTCTAC.

On this clone itself: Gene names and germline refer to mouse. The CDR3 end falls 1 residue outside the read, so it is completed with the germline J gene. The V and J genes are TRBV26 and TRBJ1-2, with no clear D. CDR3 size: 13 residues. The germline V and J ends were trimmed by 3 bases and 0 bases, with 5 bases remaining between them. Germline CDR1 reads KGHPV; CDR2 reads FQNQEV (reference sequence). The CDR3 spells CASSLRANSDYTF. The CDR3 DNA, read in part, is TGTGCCAGCAGTCTCCGGGCAAACTCCGACTACACC.

Concerning this clone itself: Here the gene names and germline are mouse. Sequencing ends 1 residue short of the CDR3 end; the germline J gene provides the rest. The chain combines TRBV15 with TRBJ2-2, with TRBD2 matching 10 bases. After removal of 4 bases from V and 0 bases from J, the junction contained 5 bases not matched to a gene. The CDR3 is 17 amino acids. Germline loops: CDR1 SGHND, CDR2 FRSKSL. The CDR3 sequence: CASSSRTGGANTGQLYF. The CDR3 bases that were read are TGTGCCAGCAGTTCTAGGACTGGGGGTGCAAACACCGGGCAGCTCTAC.

As to this clone: Germline and genes: mouse. The read terminates 1 residue ahead of where the CDR3 ends, so the germline J gene completes it. The chain has TRBV15 and TRBJ2-4, with TRBD1 identical over 7 bases. The CDR3 extends over 12 amino acids. Trimming cost V 6 bases and J 5 bases; bases outside gene matches: 2. The germline V gene has CDR1 SGHND and CDR2 FRSKSL. The DNA read from the CDR3 is TGTGCCAGCAGGCACAGGGGAAACACCTTGTAC. This gives the protein CASRHRGNTLY. The entire CDR3 protein is CASRHRGNTLYF. Looking up the rest from reference TRBV15 and TRBJ2-4 gives the full variable domain: DAGVTQTPRHEVAEKGQTIILKCEPVSGHNDLFWYRQTKIQGLELLSYFRSKSLMEDGGAFKDRFKAEMLNSSFSTLKIQPTEPKDSAVYLCASRHRGNTLYFGAGTRLSVL.

A few counts support this clone. Germline and genes here are mouse. The CDR3 is cut off 1 residue early in the read; its end comes from the germline J gene. The rearrangement links TRBV12-1 to TRBJ2-4, with 9 bases aligning to TRBD2. The V and J ends lost 1 base and 0 bases, in that order; junction bases with no gene match: 1. The CDR3 contains 15 residues. Germline V lookup: CDR1 SGHSN, CDR2 HYEKVE. Partial CDR3 DNA: TGTGCCAGCTCTCTGGGACTGGGTAGTCAAAACACCTTGTAC. Amino acid sequence: CASSLGLGSQNTLY. The CDR3 reads in full as CASSLGLGSQNTLYF.

A remark on this clone: Genes and germline are mouse. CDR3 sequence: CASSLQGGTGQLYF. The sequenced CDR3 bases are TGTGCCAGCTCTTTACAGGGCGGCACCGGGCAGCTCTAC. This chain links TRBV12-2 with TRBJ2-2, with D tentatively TRBD1 (6 bases). From the germline J gene comes the end of the CDR3, since the read stops 1 residue before it. There are 14 residues in the CDR3. Trimming shortened V by 3 bases and J by 4 bases, and 11 bases separated the two germline ends. The germline gives CDR1 SGHLS, CDR2 HYDKME.

This clone was seen more than once but under ten times. The listed genes are named as in mouse. The CDR3 end is not reached by the read, which stops 1 residue before it; the germline J gene fills it in. The chain uses TRBV3 and TRBJ1-4; D uncertain. This CDR3 is built from 14 residues. The germline gives CDR1 SNHLY, CDR2 FYNGKV (reference sequence). Trimming pared 1 base from V and 2 bases from J, leaving 5 bases between. CDR3 sequence reads: CASSLDWSNERLFF. Partial CDR3 DNA: TGTGCCAGCAGCTTAGATTGGTCCAACGAAAGATTATTT.

The sample holds a few counts of this clone. Mouse gene names and germline throughout. The read comes to an end 1 residue before the CDR3 does, leaving the germline J gene to fill in the end. J is TRBJ2-7 and V is TRBV3; 10 bases align to TRBD1. Germline V gene sequence: CDR1 SNHLY, CDR2 FYNGKV (reference sequence). V lost 5 bases to trimming and J lost 6 bases; unmatched junction nucleotides: 1. The CDR3 totals 12 residues. CDR3 DNA, as far as it was read: TGTGCCAGCAGCAGGGACAGGGGTGAACAGTAC. Translated, it gives CASSRDRGEQY. The whole CDR3 sequence is CASSRDRGEQYF.

As for this clone: The listed genes are named as in mouse. The CDR3 end is not reached by the read, which stops 1 residue before it; the germline J gene fills it in. The genes are TRBV3 and TRBJ2-4, with 9 bases that match TRBD2. Germline V gene sequence: CDR1 SNHLY, CDR2 FYNGKV (reference sequence). Trimming removed 2 bases from V and 4 bases from J; junction bases left unmatched: 1. This CDR3 region has 14 residues. The covered CDR3 bases are TGTGCCAGCAGCTTACTGGGGGGGAAAAACACCTTGTAC. Amino acids: CASSLLGGKNTLY. The full CDR3 sequence reads CASSLLGGKNTLYF.

Concerning this clone: Gene names denote mouse genes. The sequenced CDR3 bases are TGTGCCAGCTCCCTCACTGGGGGGGAAGACACCCAGTAC. Encoded protein: CASSLTGGEDTQY. The entire CDR3 protein is CASSLTGGEDTQYF. The rearrangement links TRBV12-1 to TRBJ2-5; 10 nucleotides align to TRBD2. The CDR3 is cut off 1 residue early in the read; its end comes from the germline J gene. This CDR3 is 14 amino acids long. Germline loops: CDR1 SGHSN, CDR2 HYEKVE. The junction had 4 bases not matched to a gene; V was cut back by 4 bases and J by 4 bases. The whole variable domain, filled in from reference TRBV12-1 and TRBJ2-5, reads DSGVVQSPRHIIKEKGGRSVLTCIPISGHSNVVWYQQTLGKELKFLIQHYEKVERDKGFLPSRFSVQQFDDYHSEMNMSALELEDSAMYFCASSLTGGEDTQYFGPGTRLLVL.

Regarding this clone: The germline and genes are mouse ones. The sequence runs out 1 residue before the end of the CDR3; the remainder is reconstructed from the germline J gene. The chain combines TRBV12-2 with TRBJ1-2; D is uncertain. Germline V gene data show CDR1 as SGHLS and CDR2 as HYDKME. The ends were cut back, 1 base at V and 2 bases at J, with 4 bases in the middle. The CDR3 length is 12 residues. The CDR3 DNA, read in part, is TGTGCCAGCTCTCTGGGGAACTCCGACTACACC. This gives the protein CASSLGNSDYT. The entire CDR3 is CASSLGNSDYTF.

This clone was seen only a few times. Gene names are mouse gene names. The read is 1 residue too short to cover the CDR3 end, so that end is filled in from the germline J gene. The V call is TRBV26, the J call TRBJ2-2, with 8 bases matching TRBD2. The CDR3 has 15 amino acids. V was pared by 1 base and J by 7 bases, with 5 bases of the junction left unmatched. Germline-derived CDR1 and CDR2 are KGHPV and FQNQEV (reference sequence). The sequenced part of the CDR3 DNA is TGTGCCAGCAGTCTGTTGGCTGGGGGGTTCGGGCAGCTCTAC. This codes for CASSLLAGGFGQLY. The full CDR3 reads CASSLLAGGFGQLYF.

Turning to this clone: Gene names denote mouse genes. The CDR3 end lies 1 residue beyond the end of the read and is filled in from the germline J gene. Other DNA sequences in this specimen translate into the identical CDR3. The chain joins TRBV3 to TRBJ2-7; D is possibly TRBD2 (6 bases). V was clipped by 0 bases and J by 0 bases, with 6 bases between them. The germline V gene has CDR1 SNHLY and CDR2 FYNGKV (reference sequence). The CDR3 has 14 residues. Partial CDR3 DNA: TGTGCCAGCAGCTTAGCGGGGGGCTCCTATGAACAGTAC. Protein product: CASSLAGGSYEQY. The full CDR3 protein is CASSLAGGSYEQYF.

About this clone: Mouse gene names apply. The CDR3 end is not reached by the read, which stops 1 residue before it; the germline J gene fills it in. The rearrangement joins TRBV26 to TRBJ1-4; D gene ambiguous. Per the germline V gene, CDR1 is KGHPV and CDR2 is FQNQEV (reference sequence). With 3 bases removed from V and 3 bases from J, the gap between germline ends came to 2 bases. The CDR3 length is 12 residues. The CDR3 DNA, read in part, is TGTGCCAGCAGTCTTACCAACGAAAGATTATTT. This encodes CASSLTNERLF. The CDR3, in full, reads CASSLTNERLFF.

As to this clone: The gene symbols are mouse symbols. Read sequence stops 1 residue before the CDR3 end, and the germline J gene provides the missing end. The chain is built from TRBV26 and TRBJ1-4, with 8 bases matching TRBD1. The CDR3 is 14 residues long. Germline CDR1 reads KGHPV; CDR2 reads FQNQEV (reference sequence). V lost 4 bases and J lost 7; bases outside the gene matches: 5. The CDR3 bases that were read are TGTGCCAGCAGTCCCAGGGGGCGGACCGAAAGATTATTT. It translates to CASSPRGRTERLF. The complete CDR3 protein is CASSPRGRTERLFF.

Comments on this clone: Gene names are mouse gene names. The read halts 1 residue ahead of the CDR3 end, with the missing end drawn from the germline J gene. The rearrangement links TRBV4 to TRBJ2-7; 9 bases align to TRBD2. V dropped 3 bases and J dropped 7; count of bases not matched to a gene: 7. Per the germline V gene, CDR1 is LGHDT and CDR2 is YNNKQL (reference sequence). The length of the CDR3 is 14 residues. CDR3 region: CASSYWGGAGEQYF. The sequenced part of the CDR3 DNA is TGTGCCAGCAGCTATTGGGGGGGCGCGGGGGAACAGTAC.

On this clone: An end of the junction differs from the germline gene, which may be a read error. Mouse gene names apply. Read sequence stops 1 residue before the CDR3 end, and the germline J gene provides the missing end. The chain couples TRBV26 to TRBJ1-3, with TRBD1 matching 8 bases. The germline V gene encodes CDR1 KGHPV and CDR2 FQNQEV (reference sequence). The CDR3 loop spans 15 amino acids. Partial CDR3 DNA: TGTGCCGGCAGTCTGCAGGGGGCGAGAGGAAATACGCTCTAT. Its protein is CAGSLQGARGNTLY. In full, the CDR3 is CAGSLQGARGNTLYF. The full variable domain, its missing parts supplied by reference TRBV26 and TRBJ1-3, is NSKVIQTPRYLVKGQGQKAKMRCIPEKGHPVVFWYQQNKNNEFKFLINFQNQEVLQQIDMTEKRFSAECPSNSPCSLEIQSSEAGDSALYLCAGSLQGARGNTLYFGEGSRLIVV.

A note on this clone: Mouse gene names and germline throughout. The read ends 1 residue shy of where the CDR3 ends; the end is completed using the germline J gene. The chain combines TRBV26 with TRBJ2-7; the match to TRBD1 covers 8 bases. CDR1 KGHPV and CDR2 FQNQEV come from the germline V gene (reference sequence). V shed 4 bases and J 0 bases; nucleotides not matched to a gene: 5. This CDR3 has 15 residues. The sequenced part of the CDR3 DNA is TGTGCCAGCAGTCAAGGACAGGGAAACTCCTATGAACAGTAC. This gives the protein CASSQGQGNSYEQY. The full CDR3 protein reads CASSQGQGNSYEQYF.

Points on this clone: Gene labels here are mouse ones. The CDR3 end is not reached by the read, which stops 1 residue before it; the germline J gene fills it in. The chain carries TRBV15 and TRBJ1-1; D might be TRBD1 (6 bases). Germline values: CDR1 SGHND, CDR2 FRSKSL. Deletions cut 3 bases from V and 4 bases from J, with 12 bases between. The CDR3 covers 14 residues. CDR3: CASSLGGRGTEVFF. The sequenced part of the CDR3 DNA is TGTGCCAGCAGTTTGGGGGGCAGGGGCACAGAAGTCTTC.

This clone is medium-sized (0.01 to 0.1%) within its sample. Gene names and germline refer to mouse. The observed sequence ends 1 residue before the CDR3 terminus, with the missing tail filled in from the germline J gene. The rearrangement uses TRBV29 and TRBJ2-4, with TRBD1 matching 7 bases. The germline CDR1 and CDR2 sequences are MSHET and SYDVDS. The V and J ends lost 4 bases and 4 bases, in that order; junction bases with no gene match: 2. The CDR3 spans 13 residues. The CDR3 sequence: CASSSGQKNTLYF. The sequenced CDR3 bases are TGTGCTAGCAGTTCGGGACAGAAAAACACCTTGTAC.

This clone was counted once. Gene names and germline match the mouse. From the germline J gene comes the end of the CDR3, since the read stops 1 residue before it. The chain is built from TRBV26 and TRBJ2-1, with 7 bases identical to TRBD1. Trimming took 4 bases from V and 5 from J; bases not matched to a gene: 2. Germline V gene sequence: CDR1 KGHPV, CDR2 FQNQEV (reference sequence). This CDR3 region has 13 residues. The sequenced part of the CDR3 DNA is TGTGCCAGCAGTCGTGACAGGGATGCTGAGCAGTTC. Amino acids: CASSRDRDAEQF. The CDR3, in full, reads CASSRDRDAEQFF.

The table lists this clone with a count of one. A read error may explain this, as a much larger clone is one base away. All gene names here are mouse names. The read halts 1 residue ahead of the CDR3 end, with the missing end drawn from the germline J gene. Additional DNA sequences in this sample encode the identical CDR3. The chain joins TRBV26 to TRBJ2-7; D unresolved. The CDR3 length is 13 residues. Germline loops: CDR1 KGHPV, CDR2 FQNQEV (reference sequence). The CDR3: CASSLSRLYEQYF. CDR3 DNA, as far as it was read: TGTGCCAGCAGCCTGTCGCGTCTCTATGAACAGTAC.

This clone came up a few times. Mouse gene names apply. The read ends 1 residue early relative to the CDR3; the germline J gene fills the gap. The rearrangement links TRBV26 to TRBJ1-4, with D unclear. V was trimmed by 2 bases and J by 3 bases, leaving 4 bases between them. Looked up from germline, CDR1 is KGHPV and CDR2 is FQNQEV (reference sequence). This CDR3 comprises 13 residues. The covered CDR3 bases are TGTGCCAGCAGTCTGCTGGCCAACGAAAGATTATTT. It specifies CASSLLANERLF. The full CDR3 protein is CASSLLANERLFF.

Concerning this clone itself: Gene names denote mouse genes. The CDR3 extends 1 residue past the end of the read, so its final part is completed from the germline J gene. The chain links TRBV5 to TRBJ1-4; 11 bases map to TRBD1. The V gene end was trimmed by 4 bases and the J gene end by 7 bases; junction bases not matched to a gene: 5. The CDR3 is 15 residues long. Per the germline V gene, CDR1 is LGHNA and CDR2 is YNLKQL (reference sequence). CDR3 bases read: TGTGCCAGCAGCCCCCGGGACAGGGGGAGCGAAAGATTATTT. It encodes CASSPRDRGSERLF. From start to end, the CDR3 is CASSPRDRGSERLFF.

As to this clone: Germline and genes: mouse. The read ends 1 residue before the CDR3 terminus; that terminus is restored from the germline J gene. V gene TRBV26 combines with J gene TRBJ1-4; D unresolved. V was trimmed by 6 bases and J by 2 bases, leaving 10 bases between them. CDR1 is KGHPV, CDR2 FQNQEV, per germline (reference sequence). The CDR3 length is 14 residues. CDR3 residues: CASSGGPSNERLFF. The sequenced part of the CDR3 DNA is TGTGCCAGCAGCGGAGGACCCTCCAACGAAAGATTATTT.

In this sample, this clone turned up a few times. Mouse germline and gene names are used. The read ends 1 residue before the CDR3 terminus; that terminus is restored from the germline J gene. The V gene is TRBV19, the J gene TRBJ1-1, with D perhaps TRBD1 (6 bases). There are 11 residues in the CDR3. The V gene lost 5 bases and the J gene lost 5 bases, with 7 bases spanning the gap. CDR1 is FNHDT, CDR2 SITEND, per germline (reference sequence). Incomplete CDR3 DNA: TGTGCCAGCAGACAGGGAACAGAAGTCTTC. The encoded protein is CASRQGTEVF. The full CDR3 protein reads CASRQGTEVFF.

As for this clone: Genes and germline are mouse. Read sequence stops 1 residue before the CDR3 end, and the germline J gene provides the missing end. The genes are TRBV26 and TRBJ1-4; 7 bases fit TRBD1. The CDR3 extends over 14 amino acids. The junction had 3 bases not matched to a gene; V was cut back by 4 bases and J by 4 bases. Germline V lookup: CDR1 KGHPV, CDR2 FQNQEV (reference sequence). The covered CDR3 bases are TGTGCCAGCAGTCCGACAGGGTTCAACGAAAGATTATTT. Translated: CASSPTGFNERLF. Given in full, the CDR3 is CASSPTGFNERLFF.

This clone was detected only a few times. Germline and genes: mouse. Read coverage stops 1 residue before the CDR3 terminus; the germline J gene supplies the remainder. This chain uses TRBV14 with TRBJ2-7, with 10 nucleotides matching TRBD2. The germline gives CDR1 SGHDT, CDR2 FRDEAV. The trim removed 4 bases at V and 7 bases at J, leaving 5 bases unmatched. This CDR3 contains 13 residues. The CDR3 reads CASSPGGALEQYF. The part of the CDR3 DNA that was read is TGTGCCAGCAGTCCTGGGGGGGCGCTGGAACAGTAC.

To note about this clone: Gene names are the mouse ones. The CDR3 end falls 1 residue outside the read, so it is completed with the germline J gene. This chain joins TRBV23 and TRBJ1-1; the table gives TRBD1 as D, unverified against the DNA. CDR1 and CDR2 (germline): KGHTA, FQNQQP. This CDR3 region has 14 residues. Partial CDR3 DNA: TGCTCCAGCAGTCAGACAGGGACGAACACAGAAGTCTTC. Translated: CSSSQTGTNTEVF. The entire CDR3 is CSSSQTGTNTEVFF. The entire variable domain, with the rest obtained from reference TRBV23 and TRBJ1-1, is as follows: DAAVTQKPRYLIKMKGQEAEMKCIPEKGHTAVFWYQQKQSKELKFLIYFQNQQPLDQIDMVKERFSAVCPSSSLCSLGIRTCEAEDSALYLCSSSQTGTNTEVFFGKGTRLTVV.